These T cell receptor beta chains were read from a single sample in a study of blood T cell repertoires in COVID-19. TCRdb's copy holds only in-frame clones and misses some; the assay was immunoSEQ multiplex PCR. This table holds over 120,000 clones, roughly 87% found once. The sample taken for sequencing was peripheral blood. The receptors were sampled from a woman between 50 and 59 years old with acute or convalescent COVID-19. Each CDR3 is given without its conserved first and last residue. Each record gives: V gene, CDR3 length, J gene, CDR3 protein.

V gene: TRBV7-8
CDR3 length: 15
J gene: TRBJ1-5
CDR3 protein: ASSLAPTKSRKQPQH

V gene: TRBV5-3
CDR3 length: 10
J gene: TRBJ1-1
CDR3 protein: ARSSRVGGAF

V gene: TRBV3-1/TRBV3-2
CDR3 length: 14
J gene: TRBJ2-1
CDR3 protein: ASSPPGGGGSNEQF

V gene: TRBV10-3
CDR3 length: 11
J gene: TRBJ1-1
CDR3 protein: AIRNDRDTEAF

V gene: TRBV5-5
CDR3 length: 12
J gene: TRBJ2-5
CDR3 protein: ASSLTDFKETQY

V gene: TRBV7-7
CDR3 length: 13
J gene: TRBJ2-3
CDR3 protein: ASSRSGTGKDTQY

V gene: TRBV19
CDR3 length: 12
J gene: TRBJ1-5
CDR3 protein: ASSMTGSNQPQH

V gene: TRBV10-3
CDR3 length: 12
J gene: TRBJ1-4
CDR3 protein: AISLTDYNEKLF

V gene: TRBV7-8
CDR3 length: 16
J gene: TRBJ1-2
CDR3 protein: ASSLYGQGARANYGYT

V gene: TRBV9
CDR3 length: 15
J gene: TRBJ2-1
CDR3 protein: ASSVVGTTSSYNEQF

V gene: TRBV5-4
CDR3 length: 13
J gene: TRBJ2-7
CDR3 protein: ASSFGWGLSYEQY

V gene: TRBV5-6
CDR3 length: 12
J gene: TRBJ2-7
CDR3 protein: ASSLGAGRSEQY

V gene: TRBV5-1
CDR3 length: 14
J gene: TRBJ1-6
CDR3 protein: ASSLAGTVYNSPLH

V gene: TRBV5-8
CDR3 length: 15
J gene: TRBJ1-5
CDR3 protein: ASSFIAGVGGNQPQH

V gene: TRBV5-1
CDR3 length: 14
J gene: TRBJ1-6
CDR3 protein: ASSLGGDGYNSPLH

V gene: TRBV18
CDR3 length: 14
J gene: TRBJ2-5
CDR3 protein: ASSPTTVAEKETQY

V gene: TRBV5-1
CDR3 length: 14
J gene: TRBJ2-1
CDR3 protein: ASSLVGTPEFNEQF

V gene: TRBV5-5
CDR3 length: 13
J gene: TRBJ1-5
CDR3 protein: ASSLDGLPDQPQH

V gene: TRBV6-5
CDR3 length: 12
J gene: TRBJ1-1
CDR3 protein: ASRAGPANTEAF

V gene: TRBV7-3
CDR3 length: 13
J gene: TRBJ2-1
CDR3 protein: ASSLIGGTDNEQF

V gene: TRBV6-5
CDR3 length: 12
J gene: TRBJ2-1
CDR3 protein: ASSKTAGAYEQF

V gene: TRBV2
CDR3 length: 11
J gene: TRBJ1-1
CDR3 protein: ASSNRGYTEAF

V gene: TRBV6-2/TRBV6-3
CDR3 length: 14
J gene: TRBJ1-4
CDR3 protein: ASSYSGQGADEKLF

V gene: TRBV10-3
CDR3 length: 13
J gene: TRBJ2-1
CDR3 protein: AISERGGSYNEQF

V gene: TRBV9
CDR3 length: 12
J gene: TRBJ1-3
CDR3 protein: ASSKGPSGNTIY

V gene: TRBV19
CDR3 length: 13
J gene: TRBJ2-5
CDR3 protein: ASSIGAGGQETQY

V gene: TRBV7-6
CDR3 length: 13
J gene: TRBJ2-3
CDR3 protein: ASSLAGDRDYTQY

V gene: TRBV10-1
CDR3 length: 16
J gene: TRBJ1-6
CDR3 protein: ASIGGTGGYSYNSPLH

V gene: TRBV6-1
CDR3 length: 17
J gene: TRBJ1-4
CDR3 protein: ASSEATRDRGTRGEKLF

V gene: TRBV28
CDR3 length: 10
J gene: TRBJ1-2
CDR3 protein: ASSSDSYGYT

V gene: TRBV18
CDR3 length: 14
J gene: TRBJ2-1
CDR3 protein: ASSLRDRGGRDEQF

V gene: TRBV18
CDR3 length: 10
J gene: TRBJ1-1
CDR3 protein: ASFTRRTEAF

V gene: TRBV11-3
CDR3 length: 11
J gene: TRBJ2-7
CDR3 protein: ASSHPGTYEQY

V gene: TRBV7-9
CDR3 length: 10
J gene: TRBJ2-1
CDR3 protein: ASSSAGLPQF

V gene: TRBV29-1
CDR3 length: 9
J gene: TRBJ2-7
CDR3 protein: SVVVSYEQY

V gene: TRBV24-1
CDR3 length: 11
J gene: TRBJ2-7
CDR3 protein: ATSVSFGDEQY

V gene: TRBV5-1
CDR3 length: 12
J gene: TRBJ1-1
CDR3 protein: ASSSYRDNTEAF

V gene: TRBV7-5
CDR3 length: 14
J gene: TRBJ2-2
CDR3 protein: ARSLLTDTCTGELF

V gene: TRBV10-3
CDR3 length: 13
J gene: TRBJ2-7
CDR3 protein: AISEGQGYSYEQY

V gene: TRBV19
CDR3 length: 11
J gene: TRBJ2-3
CDR3 protein: ASNVRSTDTQY

V gene: TRBV19
CDR3 length: 12
J gene: TRBJ2-3
CDR3 protein: ASSITGRDDTQY

V gene: TRBV30
CDR3 length: 18
J gene: TRBJ2-7
CDR3 protein: AWSVPYYDWRDRASYEQY

V gene: TRBV24-1
CDR3 length: 11
J gene: TRBJ2-1
CDR3 protein: ATSVASYNEQF

V gene: TRBV11-2
CDR3 length: 11
J gene: TRBJ2-7
CDR3 protein: ASSSGQPYEQY

V gene: TRBV29-1
CDR3 length: 12
J gene: TRBJ1-6
CDR3 protein: SVLGGEANSPLH

V gene: TRBV7-9
CDR3 length: 13
J gene: TRBJ1-4
CDR3 protein: ASSLAQGRNEKLF

V gene: TRBV4-2
CDR3 length: 12
J gene: TRBJ2-2
CDR3 protein: ASSQRQNTGELF

V gene: TRBV11-3
CDR3 length: 13
J gene: TRBJ1-5
CDR3 protein: ASSLADDSNQPQH

V gene: TRBV19
CDR3 length: 14
J gene: TRBJ2-2
CDR3 protein: ASSITGGANTGELF

V gene: TRBV9
CDR3 length: 13
J gene: TRBJ1-6
CDR3 protein: ASSERQGTSSPLH

V gene: TRBV19
CDR3 length: 13
J gene: TRBJ1-1
CDR3 protein: ASSIGRQGRSEAF

V gene: TRBV28
CDR3 length: 10
J gene: TRBJ1-6
CDR3 protein: ASSRQNSPLH

V gene: TRBV6-1
CDR3 length: 11
J gene: TRBJ1-2
CDR3 protein: ASSDPGNYGYT

V gene: TRBV27
CDR3 length: 12
J gene: TRBJ2-3
CDR3 protein: ASSFRGGGDTQY